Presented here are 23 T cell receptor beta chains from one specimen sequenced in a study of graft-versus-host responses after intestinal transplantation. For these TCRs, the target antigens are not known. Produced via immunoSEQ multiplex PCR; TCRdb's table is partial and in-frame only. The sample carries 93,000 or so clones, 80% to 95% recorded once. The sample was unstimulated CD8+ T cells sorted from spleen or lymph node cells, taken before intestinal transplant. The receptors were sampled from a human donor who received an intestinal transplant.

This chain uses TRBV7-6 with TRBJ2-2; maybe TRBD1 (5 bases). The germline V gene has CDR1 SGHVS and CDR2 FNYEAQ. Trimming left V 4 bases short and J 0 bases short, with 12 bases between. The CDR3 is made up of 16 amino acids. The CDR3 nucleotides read TGTGCCAGCAGCTCAGAACTGACAGCGAACACCGGGGAGCTGTTTTTT. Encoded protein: CASSSELTANTGELFF.

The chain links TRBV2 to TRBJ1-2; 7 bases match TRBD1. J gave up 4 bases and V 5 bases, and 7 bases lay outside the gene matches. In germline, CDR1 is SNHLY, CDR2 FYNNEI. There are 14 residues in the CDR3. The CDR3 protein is CASSPTTGFYGYTF. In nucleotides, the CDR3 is TGTGCCAGCAGTCCGACGACAGGGTTCTATGGCTACACCTTC.

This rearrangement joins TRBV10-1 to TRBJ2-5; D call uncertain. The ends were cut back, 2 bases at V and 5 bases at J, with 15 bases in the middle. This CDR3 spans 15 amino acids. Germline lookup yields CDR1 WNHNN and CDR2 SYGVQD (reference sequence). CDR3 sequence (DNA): TGCGCCAGCAGTGAGGGGGAAAGCGTTCGGGAGACCCAGTACTTC. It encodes CASSEGESVRETQYF.

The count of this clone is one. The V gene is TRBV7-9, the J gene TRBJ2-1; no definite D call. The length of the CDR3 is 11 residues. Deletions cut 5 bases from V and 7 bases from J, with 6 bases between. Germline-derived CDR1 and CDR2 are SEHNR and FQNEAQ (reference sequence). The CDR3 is CASSPANEQFF. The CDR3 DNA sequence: TGTGCCAGCAGCCCGGCAAATGAGCAGTTCTTC.

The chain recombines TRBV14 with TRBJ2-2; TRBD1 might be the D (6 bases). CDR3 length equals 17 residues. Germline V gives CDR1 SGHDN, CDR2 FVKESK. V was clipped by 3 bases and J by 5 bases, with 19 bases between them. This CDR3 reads CASSHGTGSLRTGELFF. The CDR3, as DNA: TGTGCCAGCAGCCACGGAACAGGGAGTCTGCGGACCGGGGAGCTGTTTTTT.

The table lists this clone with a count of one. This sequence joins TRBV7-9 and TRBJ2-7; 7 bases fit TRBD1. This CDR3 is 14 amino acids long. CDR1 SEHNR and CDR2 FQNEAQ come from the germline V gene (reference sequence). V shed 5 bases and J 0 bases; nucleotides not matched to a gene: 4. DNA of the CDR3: TGTGCCAGCAGCCCTGGACAGGCCTCCTACGAGCAGTACTTC. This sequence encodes CASSPGQASYEQYF. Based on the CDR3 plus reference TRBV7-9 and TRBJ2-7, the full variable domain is DTGVSQNPRHKITKRGQNVTFRCDPISEHNRLYWYRQTLGQGPEFLTYFQNEAQLEKSRLLSDRFSAERPKGSFSTLEIQRTEQGDSAMYLCASSPGQASYEQYFGPGTRLTVT.

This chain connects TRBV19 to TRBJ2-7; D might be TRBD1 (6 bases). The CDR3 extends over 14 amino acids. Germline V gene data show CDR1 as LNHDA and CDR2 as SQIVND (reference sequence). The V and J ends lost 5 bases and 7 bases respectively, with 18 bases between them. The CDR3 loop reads CASSWDTEGIEQYF. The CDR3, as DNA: TGTGCCAGTAGTTGGGACACAGAAGGGATAGAGCAGTACTTC.

CDR3 bases: TGCGCCAGCAGCGGAGGGGACAGGGGAAACGAGCAGTACTTC. Encoded protein: CASSGGDRGNEQYF. The chain uses TRBV5-1 and TRBJ2-5; 10 nucleotides agree with TRBD1. Near its end, the DNA agrees better with TRBJ2-7, so the J call may be wrong. CDR3 length: 14 residues. Germline CDR1 is SGHRS and CDR2 is YFSETQ.

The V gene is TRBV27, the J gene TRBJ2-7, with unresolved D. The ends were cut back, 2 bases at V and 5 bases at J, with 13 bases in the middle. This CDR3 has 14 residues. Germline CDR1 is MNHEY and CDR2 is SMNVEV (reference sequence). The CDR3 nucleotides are TGTGCCAGCAGTTTAGGGGTAGTCGGCCACGAGCAGTACTTC. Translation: CASSLGVVGHEQYF.

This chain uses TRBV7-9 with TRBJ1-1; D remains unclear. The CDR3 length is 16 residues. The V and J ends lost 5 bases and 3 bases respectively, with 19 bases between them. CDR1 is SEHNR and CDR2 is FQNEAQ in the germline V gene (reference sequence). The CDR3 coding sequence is TGTGCCAGCAGCCCAAGCACCCCGGGTCTGTACACTGAAGCTTTCTTT. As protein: CASSPSTPGLYTEAFF.

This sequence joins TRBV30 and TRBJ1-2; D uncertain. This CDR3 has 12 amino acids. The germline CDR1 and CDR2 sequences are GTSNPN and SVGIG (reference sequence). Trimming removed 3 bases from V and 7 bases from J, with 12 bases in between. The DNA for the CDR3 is TGTGCCTGGAGCGGACTCAGACGTGGCTACACCTTC. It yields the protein CAWSGLRRGYTF.

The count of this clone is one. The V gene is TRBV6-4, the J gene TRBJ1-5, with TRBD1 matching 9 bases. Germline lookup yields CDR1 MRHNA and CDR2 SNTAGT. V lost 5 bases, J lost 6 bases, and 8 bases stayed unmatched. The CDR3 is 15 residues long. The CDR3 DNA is TGTGCCAGCAGTTTTGACAGGGGGGAAACTCAGCCCCAGCATTTT. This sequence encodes CASSFDRGETQPQHF.

Here the CDR3 DNA reads TGTGCCAGTAGTTCAGGGGCCGCCTCCTATGGCTACACCTTC. Residues: CASSSGAASYGYTF. The chain couples TRBV19 to TRBJ1-2, with D perhaps matching TRBD1 (6 bases). Germline CDR1 and CDR2: LNHDA and SQIVND (reference sequence). Trimming left V 5 bases short and J 4 bases short, with 14 bases between. The CDR3 consists of 14 residues.

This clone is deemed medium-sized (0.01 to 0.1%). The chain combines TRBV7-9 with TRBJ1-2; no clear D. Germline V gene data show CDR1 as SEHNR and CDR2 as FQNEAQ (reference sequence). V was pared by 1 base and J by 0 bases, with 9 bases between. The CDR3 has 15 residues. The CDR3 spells CASSLEEAPNYGYTF. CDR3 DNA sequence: TGTGCCAGCAGCTTAGAAGAGGCTCCTAACTATGGCTACACCTTC.

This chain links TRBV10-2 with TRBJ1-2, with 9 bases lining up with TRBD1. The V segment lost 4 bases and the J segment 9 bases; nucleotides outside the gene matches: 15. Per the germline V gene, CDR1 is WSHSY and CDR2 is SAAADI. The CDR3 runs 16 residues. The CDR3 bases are TGCGCCAGCAGTGGAGTCCGGGACAGGGATGAAATAAGCTACACCTTC. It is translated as CASSGVRDRDEISYTF.

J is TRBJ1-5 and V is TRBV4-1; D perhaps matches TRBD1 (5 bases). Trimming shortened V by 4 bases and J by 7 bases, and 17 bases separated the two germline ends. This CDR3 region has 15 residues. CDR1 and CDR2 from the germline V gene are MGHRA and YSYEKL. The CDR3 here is CASSPAGQGVQPQHF. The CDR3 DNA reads TGCGCCAGCAGCCCAGCGGGGCAGGGCGTGCAGCCCCAGCATTTT.

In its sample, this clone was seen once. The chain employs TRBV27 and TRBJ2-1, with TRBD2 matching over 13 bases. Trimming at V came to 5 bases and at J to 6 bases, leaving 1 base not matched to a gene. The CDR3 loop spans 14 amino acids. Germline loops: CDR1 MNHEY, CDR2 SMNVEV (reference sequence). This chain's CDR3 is CASSRTSGGNEQFF. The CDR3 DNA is TGTGCCAGCAGTCGGACTAGCGGGGGCAATGAGCAGTTCTTC.

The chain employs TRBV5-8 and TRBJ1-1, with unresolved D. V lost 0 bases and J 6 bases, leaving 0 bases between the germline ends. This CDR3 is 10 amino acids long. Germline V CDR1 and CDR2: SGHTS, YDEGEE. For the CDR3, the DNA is TGTGCCAGCAGCTTGGCTGAAGCTTTCTTT. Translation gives CASSLAEAFF.

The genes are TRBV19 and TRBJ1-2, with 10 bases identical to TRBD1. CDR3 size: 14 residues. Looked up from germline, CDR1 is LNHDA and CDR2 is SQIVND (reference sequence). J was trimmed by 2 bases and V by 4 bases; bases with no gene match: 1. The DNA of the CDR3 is TGTGCCAGTAGTAAGGACAGGGGGAACTATGGCTACACCTTC. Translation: CASSKDRGNYGYTF.

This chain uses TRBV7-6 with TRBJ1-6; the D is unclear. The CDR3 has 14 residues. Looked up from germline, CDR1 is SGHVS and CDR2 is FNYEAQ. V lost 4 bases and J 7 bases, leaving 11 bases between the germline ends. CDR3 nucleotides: TGTGCCAGCAGCTCCAGTCTGGGCAATTCACCCCTCCACTTT. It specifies CASSSSLGNSPLHF.

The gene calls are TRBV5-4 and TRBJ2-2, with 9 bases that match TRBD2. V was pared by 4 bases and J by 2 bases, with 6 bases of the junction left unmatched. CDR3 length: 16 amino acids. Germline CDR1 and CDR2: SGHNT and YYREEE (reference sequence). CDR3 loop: CASSGVAGANTGELFF. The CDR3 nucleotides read TGTGCCAGCAGCGGAGTAGCGGGAGCTAACACCGGGGAGCTGTTTTTT.

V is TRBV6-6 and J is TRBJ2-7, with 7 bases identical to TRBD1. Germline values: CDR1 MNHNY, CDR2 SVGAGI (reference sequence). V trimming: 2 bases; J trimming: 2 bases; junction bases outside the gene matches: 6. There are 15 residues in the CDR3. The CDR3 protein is CASSYRRQGAYEQYF. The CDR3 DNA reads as TGTGCCAGCAGTTACCGGAGACAGGGTGCCTACGAGCAGTACTTC.

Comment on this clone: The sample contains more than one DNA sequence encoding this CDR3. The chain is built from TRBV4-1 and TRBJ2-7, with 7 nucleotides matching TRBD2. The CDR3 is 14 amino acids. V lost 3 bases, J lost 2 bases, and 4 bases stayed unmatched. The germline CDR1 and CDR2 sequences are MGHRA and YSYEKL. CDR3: CASSQGRGAYEQYF. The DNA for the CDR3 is TGCGCCAGCAGCCAGGGACGGGGGGCCTACGAGCAGTACTTC.